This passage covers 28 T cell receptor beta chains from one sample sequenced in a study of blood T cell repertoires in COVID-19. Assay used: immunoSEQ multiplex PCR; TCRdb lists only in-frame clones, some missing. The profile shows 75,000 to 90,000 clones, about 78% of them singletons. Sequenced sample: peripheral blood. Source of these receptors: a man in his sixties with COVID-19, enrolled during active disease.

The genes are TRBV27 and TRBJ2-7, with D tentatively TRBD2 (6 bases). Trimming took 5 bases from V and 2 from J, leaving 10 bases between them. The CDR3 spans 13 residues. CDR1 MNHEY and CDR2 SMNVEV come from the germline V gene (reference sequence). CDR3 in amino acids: CASSGGGAYEQYF. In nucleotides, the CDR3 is TGTGCCAGCAGTGGGGGAGGCGCCTACGAGCAGTACTTC.

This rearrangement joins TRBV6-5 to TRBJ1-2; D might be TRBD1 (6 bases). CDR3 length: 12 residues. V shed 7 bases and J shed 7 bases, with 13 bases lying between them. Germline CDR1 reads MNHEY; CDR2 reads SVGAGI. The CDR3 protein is CASKQGISGYTF. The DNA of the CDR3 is TGTGCCAGCAAACAGGGTATCAGTGGCTACACCTTC.

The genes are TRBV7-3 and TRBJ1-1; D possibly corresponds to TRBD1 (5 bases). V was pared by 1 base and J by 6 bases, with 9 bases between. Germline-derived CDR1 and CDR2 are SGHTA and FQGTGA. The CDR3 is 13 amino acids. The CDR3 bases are TGTGCCAGCAGCTTAAAATGGGGCGCTGAAGCTTTCTTT. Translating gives CASSLKWGAEAFF.

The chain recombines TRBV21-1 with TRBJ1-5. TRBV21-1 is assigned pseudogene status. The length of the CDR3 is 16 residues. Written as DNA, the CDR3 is TGTGCCAGCAGCACCCCCGCGGGGTATTTCAATCAGCCCCAGCATTTT. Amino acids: CASSTPAGYFNQPQHF.

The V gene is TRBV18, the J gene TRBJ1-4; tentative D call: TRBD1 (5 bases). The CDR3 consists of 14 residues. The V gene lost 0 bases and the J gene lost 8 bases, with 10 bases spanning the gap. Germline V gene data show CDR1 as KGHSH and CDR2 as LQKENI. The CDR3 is CASSPPVRGEKLFF. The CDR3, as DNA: TGTGCCAGCTCACCACCTGTTCGGGGGGAAAAACTGTTTTTT. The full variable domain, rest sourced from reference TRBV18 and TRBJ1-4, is NAGVMQNPRHLVRRRGQEARLRCSPMKGHSHVYWYRQLPEEGLKFMVYLQKENIIDESGMPKERFSAEFPKEGPSILRIQQVVRGDSAAYFCASSPPVRGEKLFFGSGTQLSVL.

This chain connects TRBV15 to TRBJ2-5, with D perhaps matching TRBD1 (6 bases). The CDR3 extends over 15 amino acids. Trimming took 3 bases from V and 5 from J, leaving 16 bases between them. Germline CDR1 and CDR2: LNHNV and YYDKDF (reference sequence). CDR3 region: CATSRGIQGVETQYF. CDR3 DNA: TGTGCCACCAGCAGGGGGATACAGGGTGTGGAGACCCAGTACTTC.

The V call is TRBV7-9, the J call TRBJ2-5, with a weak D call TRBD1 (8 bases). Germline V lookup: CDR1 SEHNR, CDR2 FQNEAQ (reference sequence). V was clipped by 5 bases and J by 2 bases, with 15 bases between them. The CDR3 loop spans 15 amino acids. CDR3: CASSPHRGGQETQYF. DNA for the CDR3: TGTGCCAGCAGCCCCCACAGGGGGGGACAAGAGACCCAGTACTTC.

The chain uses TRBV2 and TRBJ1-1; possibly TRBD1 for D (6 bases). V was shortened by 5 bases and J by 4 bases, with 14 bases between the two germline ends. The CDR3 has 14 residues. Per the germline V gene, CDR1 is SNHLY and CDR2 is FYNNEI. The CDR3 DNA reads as TGTGCCAGCAGTTCTGAGGACAGAGCCACTGAAGCTTTCTTT. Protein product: CASSSEDRATEAFF.

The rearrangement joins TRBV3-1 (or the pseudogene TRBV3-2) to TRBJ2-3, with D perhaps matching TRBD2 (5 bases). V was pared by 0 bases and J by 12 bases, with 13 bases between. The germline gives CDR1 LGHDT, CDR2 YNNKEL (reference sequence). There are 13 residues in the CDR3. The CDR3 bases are TGTGCCAGCAGCCAAGATCGGAGGACGAGTCAGTATTTT. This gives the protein CASSQDRRTSQYF.

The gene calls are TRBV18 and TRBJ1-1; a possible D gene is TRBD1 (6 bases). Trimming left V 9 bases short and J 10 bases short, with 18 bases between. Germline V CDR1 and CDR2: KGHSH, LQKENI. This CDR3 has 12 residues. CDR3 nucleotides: TGTGCCAGTTTAACAGGGAATACGGCAGCTTTCTTT. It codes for CASLTGNTAAFF.

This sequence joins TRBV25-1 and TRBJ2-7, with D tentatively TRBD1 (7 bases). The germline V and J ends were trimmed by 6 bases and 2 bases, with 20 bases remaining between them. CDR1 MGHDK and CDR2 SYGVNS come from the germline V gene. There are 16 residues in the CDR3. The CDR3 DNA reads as TGTGCCAGCAGGCCCGATGGTCAGGGGGGCACCTACGAGCAGTACTTC. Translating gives CASRPDGQGGTYEQYF.

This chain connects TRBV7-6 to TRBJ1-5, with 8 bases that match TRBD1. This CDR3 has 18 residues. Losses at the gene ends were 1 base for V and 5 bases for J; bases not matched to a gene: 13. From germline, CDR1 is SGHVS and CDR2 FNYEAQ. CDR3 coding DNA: TGTGCCAGCAGCTTAGAGACAGGGGAAAGTTGGAGAGATCAGCCCCAGCATTTT. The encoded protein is CASSLETGESWRDQPQHF. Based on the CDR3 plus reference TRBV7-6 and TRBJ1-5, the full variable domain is GAGVSQSPRYKVTKRGQDVALRCDPISGHVSLYWYRQALGQGPEFLTYFNYEAQQDKSGLPNDRFSAERPEGSISTLTIQRTEQRDSAMYRCASSLETGESWRDQPQHFGDGTRLSIL.

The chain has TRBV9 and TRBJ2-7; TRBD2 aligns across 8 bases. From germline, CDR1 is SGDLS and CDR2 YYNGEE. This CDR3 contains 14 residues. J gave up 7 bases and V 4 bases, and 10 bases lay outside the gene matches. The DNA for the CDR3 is TGTGCCAGCAGCCCCGGGGGGGAGGGTAGGGAGCAGTACTTC. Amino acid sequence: CASSPGGEGREQYF.

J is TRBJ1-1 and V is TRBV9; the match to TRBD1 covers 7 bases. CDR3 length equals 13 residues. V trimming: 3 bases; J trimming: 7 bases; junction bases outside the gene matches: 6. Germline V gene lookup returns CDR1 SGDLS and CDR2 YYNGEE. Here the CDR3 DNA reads TGTGCCAGCAGCGCCTCAGGGGGACTTGAAGCTTTCTTT. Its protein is CASSASGGLEAFF.

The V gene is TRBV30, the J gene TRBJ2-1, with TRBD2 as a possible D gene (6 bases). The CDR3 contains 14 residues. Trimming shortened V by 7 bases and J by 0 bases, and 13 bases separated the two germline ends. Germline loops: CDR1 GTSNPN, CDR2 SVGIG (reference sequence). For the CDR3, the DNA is TGTGCCTCGACGGGGCGGGACTCCTACAATGAGCAGTTCTTC. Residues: CASTGRDSYNEQFF.

The DNA for the CDR3 is TGTGCCAGCAAAGGGGGTAACTATGGCTACACCTTC. Translating gives CASKGGNYGYTF. This chain links TRBV9 with TRBJ1-2, with a possible D match to TRBD1 (6 bases). Germline values: CDR1 SGDLS, CDR2 YYNGEE. CDR3 length: 12 residues. V lost 6 bases to trimming and J lost 1 base, with 7 bases between them.

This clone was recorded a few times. The CDR3, as DNA: TGCGCCAGCAGCTTGGATCCAGGGGGCTGGACTGAAGCTTTCTTT. It yields the protein CASSLDPGGWTEAFF. The J gene is TRBJ1-1, the V gene TRBV5-1; 8 bases are a match to TRBD1. CDR1 and CDR2 from the germline V gene are SGHRS and YFSETQ. V lost 0 bases and J lost 5; bases outside the gene matches: 6. The CDR3 spans 15 residues.

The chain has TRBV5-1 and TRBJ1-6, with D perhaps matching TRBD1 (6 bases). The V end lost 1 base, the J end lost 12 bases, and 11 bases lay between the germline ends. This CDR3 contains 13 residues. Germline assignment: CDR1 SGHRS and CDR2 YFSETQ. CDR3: CASSLRDKEPLHF. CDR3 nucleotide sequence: TGCGCCAGCAGCTTGCGGGACAAAGAACCCCTCCACTTT.

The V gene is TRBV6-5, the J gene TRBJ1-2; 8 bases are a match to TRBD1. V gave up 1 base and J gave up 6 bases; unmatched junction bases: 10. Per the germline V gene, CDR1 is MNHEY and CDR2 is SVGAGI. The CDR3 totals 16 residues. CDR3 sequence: CASSYWGSRGLDGYTF. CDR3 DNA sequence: TGTGCCAGCAGTTACTGGGGGTCCAGGGGGCTTGATGGCTACACCTTC.

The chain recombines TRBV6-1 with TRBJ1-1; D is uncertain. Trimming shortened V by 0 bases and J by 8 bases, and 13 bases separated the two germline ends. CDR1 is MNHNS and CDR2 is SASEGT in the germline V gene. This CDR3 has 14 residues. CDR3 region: CASSEAGLLTEAFF. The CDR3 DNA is TGTGCCAGCAGTGAAGCGGGCCTTCTCACGGAAGCTTTCTTT.

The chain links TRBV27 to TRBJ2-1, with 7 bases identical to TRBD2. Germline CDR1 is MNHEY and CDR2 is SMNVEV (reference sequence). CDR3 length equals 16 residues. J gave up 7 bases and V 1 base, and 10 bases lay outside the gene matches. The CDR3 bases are TGTGCCAGCAGTTTATATGCGGGAGCCACTTCTAATGAGCAGTTCTTC. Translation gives CASSLYAGATSNEQFF.

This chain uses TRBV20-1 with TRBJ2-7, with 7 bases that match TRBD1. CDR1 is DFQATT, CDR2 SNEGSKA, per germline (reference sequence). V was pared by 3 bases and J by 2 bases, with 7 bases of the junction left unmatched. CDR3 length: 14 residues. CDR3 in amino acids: CSASARGIPYEQYF. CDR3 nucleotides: TGCAGTGCTAGTGCCAGGGGGATCCCCTACGAGCAGTACTTC.

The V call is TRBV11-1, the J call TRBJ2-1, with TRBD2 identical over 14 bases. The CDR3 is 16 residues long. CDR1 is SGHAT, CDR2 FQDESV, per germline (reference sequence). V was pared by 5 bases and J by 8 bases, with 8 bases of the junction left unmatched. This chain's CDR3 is CASSPRGLAGGHEQFF. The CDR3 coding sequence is TGTGCCAGCAGCCCCCGAGGACTAGCGGGGGGTCATGAGCAGTTCTTC.

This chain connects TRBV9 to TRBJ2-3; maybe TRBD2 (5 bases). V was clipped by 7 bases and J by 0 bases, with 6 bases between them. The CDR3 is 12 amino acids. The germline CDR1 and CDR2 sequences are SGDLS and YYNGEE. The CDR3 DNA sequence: TGTGCCAGCGGGGAGAGCACAGATACGCAGTATTTT. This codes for CASGESTDTQYF.

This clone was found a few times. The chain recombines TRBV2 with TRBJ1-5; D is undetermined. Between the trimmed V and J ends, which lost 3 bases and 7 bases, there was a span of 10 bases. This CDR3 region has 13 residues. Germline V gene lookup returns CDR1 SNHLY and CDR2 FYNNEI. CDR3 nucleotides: TGTGCCAGCAGTGACACGGTTCAACAGCCCCAGCATTTT. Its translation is CASSDTVQQPQHF.

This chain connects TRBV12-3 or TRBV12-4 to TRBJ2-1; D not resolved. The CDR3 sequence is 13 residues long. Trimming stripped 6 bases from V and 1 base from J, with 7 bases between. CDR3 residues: CASSPTSYNEQFF. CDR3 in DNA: TGTGCCAGCAGCCCGACTTCCTACAATGAGCAGTTCTTC.

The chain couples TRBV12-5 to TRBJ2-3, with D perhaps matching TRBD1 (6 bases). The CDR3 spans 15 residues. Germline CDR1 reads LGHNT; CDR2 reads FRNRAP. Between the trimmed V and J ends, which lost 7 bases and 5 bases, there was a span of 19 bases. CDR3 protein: CASVPPPPRGDTQYF. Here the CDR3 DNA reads TGTGCTAGTGTCCCTCCTCCCCCCAGGGGAGATACGCAGTATTTT.

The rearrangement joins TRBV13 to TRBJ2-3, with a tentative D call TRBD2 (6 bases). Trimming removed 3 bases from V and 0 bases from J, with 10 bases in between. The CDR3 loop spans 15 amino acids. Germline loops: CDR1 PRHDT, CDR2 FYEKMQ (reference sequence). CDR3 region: CASSLRGSSTDTQYF. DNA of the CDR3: TGTGCCAGCAGCTTGCGGGGTTCTAGCACAGATACGCAGTATTTT. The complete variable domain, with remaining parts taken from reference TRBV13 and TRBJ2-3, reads AAGVIQSPRHLIKEKRETATLKCYPIPRHDTVYWYQQGPGQDPQFLISFYEKMQSDKGSIPDRFSAQQFSDYHSELNMSSLELGDSALYFCASSLRGSSTDTQYFGPGTRLTVL.